The next 2 T cell receptor beta chains were all read from a single sample in a study of T cells in women clearing cervical HPV infection. Libraries were prepared by immunoSEQ multiplex PCR; TCRdb keeps only in-frame clonotypes and omits some of them. The repertoire table contains some 15,000 clones. Sequenced sample: blood buffy coat. Receptors originate from a woman aged 18-69 years with a cervical HPV16 infection that either progressed to CIN3+ or cleared (not recorded which).

Remarks on this clone: The sequenced fragment ends 3 residues before the CDR3 boundary, so the rest is inferred from the germline J gene. The chain links TRBV13 to TRBJ2-2, with 10 bases that match TRBD1. The CDR3 is made up of 14 amino acids. Per germline, CDR1 PRHDT and CDR2 FYEKMQ (reference sequence). The CDR3 reads CASSRDRGREKLFF. Incomplete CDR3 DNA: TGTGCCAGCAGCCGGGACAGGGGAAGGGAAAAG.

The part of the CDR3 DNA that was read is TGCGCCAGCAGCTTTGTTGCGCAGGGGTCCGGGGAG. Residues: CASSFVAQGSGE. From start to end, the CDR3 is CASSFVAQGSGELFF. The chain employs TRBV5-1 and TRBJ2-2; possibly TRBD1 for D (6 bases). The read ends 3 residues shy of where the CDR3 ends; the end is completed using the germline J gene. The CDR3 loop spans 15 amino acids. The germline CDR1 and CDR2 sequences are SGHRS and YFSETQ. Trimming cost V 2 bases and J 6 bases, with 14 bases left between them.